A single T cell receptor (beta chain) is shown here with its context. Its antigen is currently unknown. Looked up from germline, CDR1 is SQVTM and CDR2 is ANQGSEA. V was shortened by 6 bases and J by 4 bases, with 16 bases between the two germline ends. The CDR3 consists of 15 residues. This specimen belongs to a study of post-analysis software for immune sequencing data. Looking at the study overall: Clinical courses comprised relapsing-remitting, secondary progressive and progressive-relapsing multiple sclerosis. Study results and caveats: Elevated frequency relative to controls characterized roughly five TRBV segments in patients, TRBV5-6, TRBV5-1 and TRBV20-1 among them. Samples made in the same batch grouped tightly together by F measure.

The library was made from cDNA and included unique molecular identifiers. One entry per CDR3 protein, called by TCRdb with MiXCR from the PCR reads. The sample shows some 890,000 distinct CDR3 sequences, 53% of them seen only once. Sequences were obtained from blood. The clonotype comes from a girl aged 5-17 years with multiple sclerosis. The chain recombines TRBV29-1 with TRBJ2-6, with D perhaps matching TRBD1 (6 bases). CDR3 sequence reads: CSVDHSGAGANVLTF. The CDR3 nucleotides read TGCAGCGTAGACCATTCAGGGGCAGGGGCCAACGTCCTGACTTTC.